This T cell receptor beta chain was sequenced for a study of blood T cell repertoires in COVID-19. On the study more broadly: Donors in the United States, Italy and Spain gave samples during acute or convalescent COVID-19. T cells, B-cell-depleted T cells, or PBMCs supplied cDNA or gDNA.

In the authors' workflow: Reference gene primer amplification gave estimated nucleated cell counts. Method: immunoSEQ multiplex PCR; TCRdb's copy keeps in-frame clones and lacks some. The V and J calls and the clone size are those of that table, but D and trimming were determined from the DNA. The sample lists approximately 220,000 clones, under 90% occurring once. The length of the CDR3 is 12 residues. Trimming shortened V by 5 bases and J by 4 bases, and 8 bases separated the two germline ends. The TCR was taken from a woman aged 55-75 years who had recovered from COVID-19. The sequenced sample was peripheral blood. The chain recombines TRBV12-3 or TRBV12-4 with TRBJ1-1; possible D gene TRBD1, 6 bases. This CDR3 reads CASSGRGTEAFF. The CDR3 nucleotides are TGTGCCAGCAGTGGCAGGGGCACTGAAGCTTTCTTT.